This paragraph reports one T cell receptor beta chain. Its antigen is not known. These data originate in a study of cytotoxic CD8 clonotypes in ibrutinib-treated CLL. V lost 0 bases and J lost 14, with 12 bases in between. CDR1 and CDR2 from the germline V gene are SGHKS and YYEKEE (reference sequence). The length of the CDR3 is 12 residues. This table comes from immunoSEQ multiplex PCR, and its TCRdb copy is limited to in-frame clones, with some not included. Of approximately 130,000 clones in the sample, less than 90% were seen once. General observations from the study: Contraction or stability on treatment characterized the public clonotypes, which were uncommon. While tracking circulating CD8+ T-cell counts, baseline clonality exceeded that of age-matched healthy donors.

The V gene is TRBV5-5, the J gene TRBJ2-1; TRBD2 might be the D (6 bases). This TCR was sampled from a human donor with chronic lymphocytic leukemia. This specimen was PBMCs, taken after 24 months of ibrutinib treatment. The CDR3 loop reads CASSLVGGIKFF. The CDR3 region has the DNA TGTGCCAGCAGCTTGGTGGGGGGTATAAAGTTCTTC. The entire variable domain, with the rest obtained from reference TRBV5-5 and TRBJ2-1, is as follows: DAGVTQSPTHLIKTRGQQVTLRCSPISGHKSVSWYQQVLGQGPQFIFQYYEKEERGRGNFPDRFSARQFPNYSSELNVNALLLGDSALYLCASSLVGGIKFFGPGTRLTVL.